What follows is one T cell receptor (beta chain) and its context. Its cognate antigen is unknown. Each cell subset's genomic DNA was divided evenly among several immunoSEQ plates. Per the authors' pipeline: Owing to the provision of junction-only sequences devoid of quality scores by immunoSEQ, filtering differed. Here immunoSEQ multiplex PCR was the method, and the copy in TCRdb shows in-frame clones only, minus some. For V, J and clone size, that table is used; D and trimming come from the DNA. The repertoire consists of around 2.5 million clones, with 80% to 95% occurring once and the leading ten covering roughly 0.36%. The study enrolled healthy HIV-negative adults without recent acute infections or vaccinations as donors. This specimen comes from a study of shared clonotypes between healthy human individuals. With 2 bases removed from V and 0 bases from J, the gap between germline ends came to 11 bases. From germline, CDR1 is SGHAT and CDR2 FQNNGV. The CDR3 sequence is 16 residues long.

Findings and caveats of the study: Clonotype sharing across several donors was observed for approximately 5% of naive CD4 clonotypes.

The receptor comes from a man aged 18 to 30 in good health. Some clones in this sample may be carry-over from other donors' samples. The sequenced material came from naive CD4+ T cells from PBMCs. Subset meaning: CD45RA+ positively selected. The chain couples TRBV11-2 to TRBJ1-3; D is perhaps TRBD1 (6 bases). The DNA of the CDR3 is TGTGCCAGCAGCTTATCCCAGGGGAGCTCTGGAAACACCATATATTTT. Translation: CASSLSQGSSGNTIYF.